Below, 8 T cell receptor beta chains from the same sample are listed, as sequenced in a study of T-cell reconstitution after alpha-beta-depleted transplantation in children. A library of TCRbeta sequences, prepared with unique molecular identifiers, was generated. MiXCR, applied by TCRdb to the PCR reads, yields one record per CDR3 protein. The sample yields about 500,000 distinct CDR3 sequences, around a third seen once. Sequenced here: PBMCs from the stem cell graft donor, sampled from the stem cell graft. Receptor source: a human donor who donated a stem cell graft to a child with aplastic anemia.

This clonotype was detected a few times. This chain links TRBV5-1 with TRBJ1-1; unclear D gene. CDR1 and CDR2 from the germline V gene are SGHRS and YFSETQ. V lost 0 bases and J 8 bases, leaving 14 bases between the germline ends. The CDR3 has 14 amino acids. The CDR3 protein is CASSLVAGPVEAFF. The CDR3 DNA is TGCGCCAGCAGCTTGGTGGCAGGCCCGGTGGAAGCTTTCTTT.

This chain links TRBV7-2 with TRBJ2-7; 10 positions match TRBD2. The germline V gene encodes CDR1 SGHTA and CDR2 FQGNSA. The V gene end was trimmed by 7 bases and the J gene end by 4 bases; junction bases not matched to a gene: 7. The CDR3 spans 14 residues. The CDR3 region has the DNA TGTGCCAGCACCTTGGATAGCGGGAGGTACGAGCAGTACTTC. Protein: CASTLDSGRYEQYF.

The V call is TRBV7-2, the J call TRBJ1-1; a weak D match, TRBD1 (5 bases). The CDR3 has 14 amino acids. V was trimmed by 3 bases and J by 6 bases, leaving 14 bases between them. Germline CDR1 is SGHTA and CDR2 is FQGNSA. The CDR3 DNA reads as TGTGCCAGCAGCTTCTCCAGGGCCGACGCTGAAGCTTTCTTT. It translates to CASSFSRADAEAFF.

This clonotype was observed a handful of times. V gene TRBV20-1 combines with J gene TRBJ2-3; D may match TRBD1 or TRBD2 (5 bases each). The V and J ends lost 2 bases and 6 bases respectively, with 15 bases between them. Per the germline V gene, CDR1 is DFQATT and CDR2 is SNEGSKA (reference sequence). This CDR3 is 14 amino acids long. As DNA, the CDR3 is TGCAGTGCTAGAAGGCGGTCCGGGGCGGATACGCAGTATTTT. Residues: CSARRRSGADTQYF.

This clonotype was found a few times. V gene TRBV5-6 combines with J gene TRBJ1-2; perhaps TRBD1 as D (5 bases). V shed 1 base and J shed 7 bases, with 14 bases lying between them. The germline CDR1 and CDR2 sequences are SGHDT and YYEEEE. The CDR3 length is 14 residues. The CDR3 reads CASSLSRGGRGYTF. CDR3 sequence (DNA): TGTGCCAGCAGCTTGTCACGGGGCGGACGTGGCTACACCTTC.

The gene calls are TRBV6-1 and TRBJ1-2, with 8 bases that match TRBD1. CDR1 is MNHNS and CDR2 is SASEGT in the germline V gene. This CDR3 comprises 13 residues. The ends lost 6 bases at V and 4 bases at J; junction bases unmatched: 4. CDR3: CASSSDRAYGYTF. CDR3 coding DNA: TGTGCCAGCAGCTCGGACAGGGCCTATGGCTACACCTTC.

The chain links TRBV6-1 to TRBJ1-4; D unclear. The CDR3 extends over 15 amino acids. Germline assignment: CDR1 MNHNS and CDR2 SASEGT. V lost 6 bases to trimming and J lost 0 bases, with 11 bases between them. As DNA, the CDR3 is TGTGCCAGCAGGACCAATCTTGCAACTAATGAAAAACTGTTTTTT. Translated: CASRTNLATNEKLFF.

This chain links TRBV4-3 with TRBJ2-1; TRBD2 matches at 13 bases. Germline V gene lookup returns CDR1 LGHNA and CDR2 YSLEER. With V trimmed by 4 bases and J by 11 bases, 8 bases remained unmatched. CDR3 length: 15 residues. CDR3 coding DNA: TGCGCCAGCAGCCCGGGACCGGGACTAGCGGGAAAGCAGTTCTTC. Its protein is CASSPGPGLAGKQFF.